This TCR beta chain came from a study of T cell responses to AZD1222 COVID-19 vaccine. Between the trimmed V and J ends, which lost 1 base and 2 bases, there was a span of 11 bases. This CDR3 contains 15 residues. CDR1 is KGHSH, CDR2 LQKENI, per germline. Method: immunoSEQ multiplex PCR; TCRdb's copy keeps in-frame clones and lacks some. The sample yields about 150,000 clones, approximately 92% seen once. Regarding the study as a whole: Spike-specific TCR breadth and depth were elevated following two AZD1222 doses. Epitopes outside B.1.351 and B.1.1.7 mutated regions reportedly drew nearly half of spike TCRs.

Points on this clone: Its cognate antigen is unknown.

The V gene is TRBV18, the J gene TRBJ1-2; a possible D gene is TRBD1 (5 bases). This material consisted of peripheral blood, taken 28 days after the second AZD1222 dose. This TCR came from an adult who received the AZD1222 COVID-19 vaccine. The DNA of the CDR3 is TGTGCCAGCTCACCACTGGGGGATACCAACTATGGCTACACCTTC. Its translation: CASSPLGDTNYGYTF.